This T cell receptor beta chain was identified in a study of T cell changes during pregnancy in multiple sclerosis. Profiled with immunoSEQ multiplex PCR; TCRdb holds only in-frame clones, not every one. The sample holds tens of thousands of clones, 75% to 90% seen once. V gave up 1 base and J gave up 4 bases; unmatched junction bases: 5. The CDR3 is 15 residues long. Germline V gives CDR1 GTSNPN, CDR2 SVGIG (reference sequence). The TCR comes from a female donor in good health, enrolled as a control in a pregnancy study. The source material was CD4+ T cells from peripheral blood mononuclear cells, sampled in the first trimester of pregnancy. V usage is TRBV30 and J usage is TRBJ1-3; 9 bases are shared with TRBD1. The CDR3 nucleotides are TGTGCCTGGAGTGGCCGGACAGGGGACGGAAACACCATATATTTT. It is translated as CAWSGRTGDGNTIYF.